This T cell receptor beta chain was recovered during a study of T-cell memory formation after mild COVID-19. TCR alpha and TCR beta cDNA libraries carrying sample barcodes and UMIs were produced by 5'RACE using constant-segment primers. TCRdb recomputed calls from the 5' RACE reads with MiXCR, one row per CDR3 protein. The sample has roughly 280,000 distinct CDR3 sequences, around 8% seen once. Sequenced sample: PBMCs or a T cell subset sorted from them (not recorded which). The receptor comes from a man aged 18 to 30 who had mild COVID-19 (a few samples of this study predate the infection). Cell type and time point are not known.

Here the CDR3 reads CASQRWEVQYF. Written as DNA, the CDR3 is TGTGCCAGCCAAAGATGGGAGGTCCAGTACTTC. V and J are TRBV6-2 or TRBV6-3 and TRBJ2-5, with D possibly TRBD2 on 6 matching bases. The V end was cut by 8 bases, the J end by 10 bases, with 14 bases between. Germline V lookup: CDR1 MNHEY, CDR2 SVGEGT. The CDR3 is made up of 11 amino acids.